Listed here are 32 T cell receptor beta chains from one sample, sequenced in a study of blood T cell repertoires in COVID-19 (dated by TCRdb to the early 2020s). The receptor library was made with the immunoSEQ multiplex PCR assay. The immuneACCESS repertoire file appears here via TCRdb, limited to in-frame rearrangements. These files lack a portion of the clones; in checked studies, under half of the deficit traces to unresolved V genes, and the cause of the others is not known. In this sample the table shows 140,000 or so clones, about nine tenths of which occur a single time. Around 0.91% of the sample goes to the ten largest clones. Sequenced sample: peripheral blood. These receptors originate from a woman aged 45-60 years with acute or convalescent COVID-19.

The V call is TRBV25-1, the J call TRBJ2-1, with D perhaps TRBD2 (6 bases). CDR3 length: 14 amino acids. V dropped 6 bases and J dropped 6 bases, with 15 bases sitting between them. The V gene's germline CDR1 is MGHDK and CDR2 SYGVNS. The CDR3, as DNA: TGTGCCAGCAGCCTCTCGGGACTCCTCAATGAGCAGTTCTTC. Protein product: CASSLSGLLNEQFF.

The chain has TRBV20-1 and TRBJ1-2, with D perhaps matching TRBD1 (5 bases). The germline V and J ends were trimmed by 3 bases and 0 bases, with 11 bases remaining between them. Germline-derived CDR1 and CDR2 are DFQATT and SNEGSKA (reference sequence). This CDR3 has 14 amino acids. CDR3 loop: CSASGGLANYGYTF. CDR3 nucleotides: TGCAGTGCTAGTGGGGGACTGGCTAACTATGGCTACACCTTC.

J is TRBJ1-6 and V is TRBV6-5, with TRBD1 matching over 10 bases. CDR1 MNHEY and CDR2 SVGAGI come from the germline V gene. The CDR3 has 16 residues. V lost 4 bases and J lost 7; bases outside the gene matches: 7. The CDR3 region is CASSSSPGQGNSPLHF. CDR3 nucleotides: TGTGCCAGCAGTTCATCCCCGGGACAGGGGAATTCACCCCTCCACTTT.

This sequence joins TRBV14 and TRBJ2-7; weak D call: TRBD1 (6 bases). The CDR3 consists of 15 residues. Germline V gene data show CDR1 as SGHDN and CDR2 as FVKESK. V lost 4 bases and J lost 2, with 15 bases in between. CDR3 loop: CASSPLGQLPYEQYF. CDR3 nucleotide sequence: TGTGCCAGCAGCCCCTTAGGACAGTTGCCCTACGAGCAGTACTTC.

The chain couples TRBV29-1 to TRBJ1-2; 7 nucleotides align to TRBD1. The CDR3 has 14 amino acids. The junction had 7 bases not matched to a gene; V was cut back by 2 bases and J by 4 bases. Germline V CDR1 and CDR2: SQVTM, ANQGSEA. CDR3 DNA: TGCAGCGTTGAAATGGGACAGAGGCCCTATGGCTACACCTTC. Protein product: CSVEMGQRPYGYTF.

The chain uses TRBV7-6 and TRBJ1-4; TRBD1 matches at 11 bases. The germline CDR1 and CDR2 sequences are SGHVS and FNYEAQ. Germline trimming cut 4 bases from V and 7 bases from J; bases unmatched to any gene: 8. The CDR3 loop spans 16 amino acids. This chain's CDR3 is CASSSGQGGHTEKLFF. CDR3 nucleotides: TGTGCCAGCAGCTCGGGACAGGGGGGCCATACTGAAAAACTGTTTTTT. The full variable domain, completed using reference TRBV7-6 and TRBJ1-4, is GAGVSQSPRYKVTKRGQDVALRCDPISGHVSLYWYRQALGQGPEFLTYFNYEAQQDKSGLPNDRFSAERPEGSISTLTIQRTEQRDSAMYRCASSSGQGGHTEKLFFGSGTQLSVL.

The chain has TRBV7-2 and TRBJ1-6; D might be TRBD1 (5 bases). There are 17 residues in the CDR3. With 0 bases removed from V and 6 bases from J, the gap between germline ends came to 15 bases. The germline V gene has CDR1 SGHTA and CDR2 FQGNSA. CDR3 coding DNA: TGTGCCAGCAGCTTAGCCCCCCGACAGATAACTAATTCACCCCTCCACTTT. It is translated as CASSLAPRQITNSPLHF.

This chain joins TRBV3-1 (or the pseudogene TRBV3-2) and TRBJ2-3; 11 bases are a match to TRBD2. CDR1 is LGHDT, CDR2 YNNKEL, per germline (reference sequence). Losses at the gene ends were 3 bases for V and 8 bases for J; bases not matched to a gene: 10. The CDR3 has 16 amino acids. CDR3 coding DNA: TGTGCCAGCAGCCACCTCTATAGCGGGGGGGACTCTACGCAGTATTTT. As protein: CASSHLYSGGDSTQYF.

This clone appeared a single time. CDR3 sequence: CAWGQRTNYGYTF. The CDR3, as DNA: TGTGCCTGGGGACAAAGAACTAACTATGGCTACACCTTC. This chain joins TRBV30 and TRBJ1-2; maybe TRBD1 (5 bases). The CDR3 loop spans 13 amino acids. V lost 5 bases, J lost 0 bases, and 10 bases lay in between. Germline V gene data show CDR1 as GTSNPN and CDR2 as SVGIG (reference sequence).

This clone was detected only once. V is TRBV20-1 and J is TRBJ2-7, with D perhaps TRBD1 (6 bases). Germline V lookup: CDR1 DFQATT, CDR2 SNEGSKA (reference sequence). The CDR3 contains 11 residues. Deletions cut 6 bases from V and 3 bases from J, with 9 bases between. CDR3 nucleotides: TGCAGTGCCAGGGACAACTACGAGCAGTACTTC. Residues: CSARDNYEQYF.

The V call is TRBV12-3 or TRBV12-4, the J call TRBJ2-7; weak D call: TRBD2 (6 bases). V was trimmed by 2 bases and J by 6 bases, leaving 11 bases between them. The CDR3 is 13 amino acids. This CDR3 reads CASSLHQGGEQYF. The CDR3, as DNA: TGTGCCAGCAGTTTACACCAGGGAGGCGAGCAGTACTTC.

This sequence joins TRBV10-1 and TRBJ2-7; possible D gene TRBD2, 7 bases. Between the trimmed V and J ends, which lost 0 bases and 1 base, there was a span of 13 bases. This CDR3 is built from 16 residues. Germline V gene sequence: CDR1 WNHNN, CDR2 SYGVQD (reference sequence). This CDR3 reads CASSESNRGGSYEQYF. The CDR3 coding sequence is TGCGCCAGCAGTGAGTCGAATAGGGGGGGATCCTACGAGCAGTACTTC.

The genes are TRBV19 and TRBJ1-4; 7 bases align to TRBD1. This CDR3 region has 13 residues. CDR1 is LNHDA and CDR2 is SQIVND in the germline V gene (reference sequence). The junction had 6 bases not matched to a gene; V was cut back by 8 bases and J by 6 bases. The CDR3 DNA reads TGTGCCAGTGGGGGCCAGGGGGATGAAAAACTGTTTTTT. Encoded protein: CASGGQGDEKLFF.

This clone was seen a handful of times. V is TRBV10-3 and J is TRBJ1-6, with 7 positions matching TRBD1. Germline-derived CDR1 and CDR2 are ENHRY and SYGVKD. V gave up 7 bases and J gave up 4 bases; unmatched junction bases: 4. This CDR3 is 14 amino acids long. CDR3: CAINPGQYNSPLHF. For the CDR3, the DNA is TGTGCCATCAATCCGGGACAGTATAATTCACCCCTCCACTTT.

This chain links TRBV4-1 with TRBJ2-4; tentatively, D is TRBD1 (6 bases). Trimming took 4 bases from V and 3 from J, leaving 16 bases between them. Germline lookup yields CDR1 MGHRA and CDR2 YSYEKL. This CDR3 has 16 amino acids. CDR3 amino acids: CASSLTPGVLKNIQYF. In DNA form, the CDR3 reads TGCGCCAGCAGCCTCACACCAGGGGTTCTCAAAAACATTCAGTACTTC.

The CDR3 nucleotides read TGTGCCAGCAGCAAGGACAGGCGATCTGGTTCTAACTATGGCTACACCTTC. Amino acid sequence: CASSKDRRSGSNYGYTF. The V gene is TRBV7-3, the J gene TRBJ1-2, with TRBD1 matching over 7 bases. V was clipped by 5 bases and J by 0 bases; unmatched bases: 12. There are 17 residues in the CDR3. Per germline, CDR1 SGHTA and CDR2 FQGTGA.

This clone was detected once. The chain carries TRBV19 and TRBJ2-7; D gene ambiguous. This CDR3 region has 12 residues. In germline, CDR1 is LNHDA, CDR2 SQIVND (reference sequence). V was pared by 10 bases and J by 7 bases, with 17 bases between. CDR3 protein: CATAASPREQYF. The CDR3 nucleotides are TGTGCCACTGCGGCATCTCCACGGGAGCAGTACTTC.

The rearrangement joins TRBV3-1 (or the pseudogene TRBV3-2) to TRBJ2-1, with TRBD2 matching 7 bases. The CDR3 loop spans 12 amino acids. CDR1 LGHDT and CDR2 YNNKEL come from the germline V gene (reference sequence). Germline trimming cut 4 bases from V and 8 bases from J; bases unmatched to any gene: 2. The CDR3 here is CASSRGGYEQFF. In nucleotides, the CDR3 is TGTGCCAGCAGCCGGGGGGGGTATGAGCAGTTCTTC.

The chain joins TRBV4-1 to TRBJ1-1, with D maybe TRBD1 (6 bases). The V and J ends lost 1 base and 0 bases respectively, with 30 bases between them. This CDR3 spans 22 amino acids. Germline-derived CDR1 and CDR2 are MGHRA and YSYEKL. Here the CDR3 reads CASSQVHLRGRSFKGLNTEAFF. The CDR3 coding sequence is TGCGCCAGCAGCCAAGTTCATCTTAGGGGGAGAAGCTTTAAGGGGTTGAACACTGAAGCTTTCTTT.

The chain employs TRBV11-3 and TRBJ2-3, with 11 bases matching TRBD2. V was pared by 5 bases and J by 6 bases, with 10 bases of the junction left unmatched. The germline gives CDR1 SGHNT, CDR2 YENEEA. This CDR3 region has 16 residues. CDR3 coding DNA: TGTGCCAGCAGCCCCGGGACTAGCGGAGATCTTGATACGCAGTATTTT. Protein: CASSPGTSGDLDTQYF.

This chain links TRBV2 with TRBJ1-5; 10 nucleotides align to TRBD1. Trimming at V came to 4 bases and at J to 2 bases, leaving 2 bases not matched to a gene. CDR1 SNHLY and CDR2 FYNNEI come from the germline V gene. The CDR3 has 15 residues. CDR3 bases: TGTGCCAGCAGTGGACAGGGGGCTCGCAATCAGCCCCAGCATTTT. It specifies CASSGQGARNQPQHF.

This rearrangement joins TRBV7-2 to TRBJ2-3; 8 nucleotides agree with TRBD2. CDR1 is SGHTA, CDR2 FQGNSA, per germline. The CDR3 runs to 18 residues. Trimming cost V 0 bases and J 1 base; bases outside gene matches: 9. The CDR3, as DNA: TGTGCCAGCAGCTTAGCCAGCGGGAGCCTCCCGGGCACAGATACGCAGTATTTT. This sequence encodes CASSLASGSLPGTDTQYF.

The chain couples TRBV15 to TRBJ2-7; 8 nucleotides match TRBD1. Germline CDR1 reads LNHNV; CDR2 reads YYDKDF (reference sequence). CDR3 length: 14 residues. The V and J ends lost 5 bases and 2 bases, in that order; junction bases with no gene match: 5. CDR3 sequence: CATSVDRGPYEQYF. In DNA form, the CDR3 reads TGTGCCACCAGCGTAGACAGGGGTCCCTACGAGCAGTACTTC.

The chain joins TRBV13 to TRBJ1-1; no reliable D call. Per germline, CDR1 PRHDT and CDR2 FYEKMQ (reference sequence). V dropped 5 bases and J dropped 1 base, with 8 bases sitting between them. This CDR3 has 13 residues. In DNA form, the CDR3 reads TGTGCCAGCAGCGCAACTGAGAACACTGAAGCTTTCTTT. Protein product: CASSATENTEAFF. The full variable domain, rest sourced from reference TRBV13 and TRBJ1-1, is AAGVIQSPRHLIKEKRETATLKCYPIPRHDTVYWYQQGPGQDPQFLISFYEKMQSDKGSIPDRFSAQQFSDYHSELNMSSLELGDSALYFCASSATENTEAFFGQGTRLTVV.

The V gene is TRBV5-5, the J gene TRBJ2-6; no reliable D call. Trimming cost V 0 bases and J 4 bases, with 8 bases left between them. This CDR3 comprises 15 residues. CDR1 and CDR2 from the germline V gene are SGHKS and YYEKEE (reference sequence). The CDR3 nucleotides read TGTGCCAGCAGCTTGGTACATAGCGGGGCCAACGTCCTGACTTTC. Encoded protein: CASSLVHSGANVLTF.

This clone was counted once. The chain uses TRBV30 and TRBJ1-2; no reliable D call. The CDR3 is 12 amino acids. Germline CDR1 is GTSNPN and CDR2 is SVGIG (reference sequence). Trimming cost V 3 bases and J 2 bases, with 7 bases left between them. CDR3 in amino acids: CAWSTDNYGYTF. Here the CDR3 DNA reads TGTGCCTGGAGCACAGACAACTATGGCTACACCTTC. The full variable domain, rest sourced from reference TRBV30 and TRBJ1-2, is SQTIHQWPATLVQPVGSPLSLECTVEGTSNPNLYWYRQAAGRGLQLLFYSVGIGQISSEVPQNLSASRPQDRQFILSSKKLLLSDSGFYLCAWSTDNYGYTFGSGTRLTVV.

The chain has TRBV5-1 and TRBJ2-5, with 7 nucleotides matching TRBD2. Germline V gene sequence: CDR1 SGHRS, CDR2 YFSETQ. The V and J ends lost 3 bases and 5 bases, in that order; junction bases with no gene match: 10. This CDR3 is built from 15 residues. CDR3 residues: CASSSQAGRAETQYF. The DNA for the CDR3 is TGCGCCAGCAGCTCGCAAGCGGGGCGGGCCGAGACCCAGTACTTC.

The chain recombines TRBV19 with TRBJ2-1, with TRBD2 matching 12 bases. V lost 5 bases and J lost 7; bases outside the gene matches: 3. This CDR3 comprises 14 residues. CDR1 and CDR2 (germline): LNHDA, SQIVND (reference sequence). This CDR3 reads CASSLGLAGNEQFF. For the CDR3, the DNA is TGTGCCAGTAGTCTAGGACTAGCGGGAAATGAGCAGTTCTTC.

CDR3 DNA sequence: TGTGCCAGCAGTTCTCTTGACAGCCAGTATAGCAATCAGCCCCAGCATTTT. It yields the protein CASSSLDSQYSNQPQHF. This chain connects TRBV27 to TRBJ1-5; a possible D gene is TRBD1 (5 bases). Trimming stripped 4 bases from V and 0 bases from J, with 16 bases between. Germline-derived CDR1 and CDR2 are MNHEY and SMNVEV (reference sequence). CDR3 length equals 17 residues.

As DNA, the CDR3 is TGTGCCAGCAGCTTAGACCAGGGTTTTAATCAGCCCCAGCATTTT. Translating it yields CASSLDQGFNQPQHF. The rearrangement uses TRBV7-9 and TRBJ1-5, with D perhaps TRBD1 (5 bases). In germline, CDR1 is SEHNR, CDR2 FQNEAQ (reference sequence). The CDR3 has 15 amino acids. V lost 1 base, J lost 4 bases, and 11 bases lay in between.

This clone has a handful of counts. The chain employs TRBV2 and TRBJ2-7; perhaps TRBD1 as D (6 bases). CDR1 SNHLY and CDR2 FYNNEI come from the germline V gene. The V end was cut by 7 bases, the J end by 6 bases, with 13 bases between. This CDR3 is built from 12 residues. DNA of the CDR3: TGTGCCAGCACCTCAACAGGGCGCGAGCAGTACTTC. Amino acid sequence: CASTSTGREQYF.

J is TRBJ1-5 and V is TRBV9; 7 bases match TRBD1. Trimming at V came to 2 bases and at J to 2 bases, leaving 4 bases not matched to a gene. CDR1 and CDR2 (germline): SGDLS, YYNGEE. CDR3 length: 15 amino acids. The CDR3 bases are TGTGCCAGCAGCGTCGCCGGGACAGGCAATCAGCCCCAGCATTTT. It specifies CASSVAGTGNQPQHF.